The source of this T cell receptor (beta chain) is a study of blood T cells in healthy people across ages. A second PCR of roughly 7 to 11 cycles used a sample-barcoded 5' primer and a J-beta primer mix. TCRdb redid the calling of the 5' RACE reads with MiXCR, one entry per CDR3 protein. Of approximately 290,000 distinct CDR3 sequences listed, roughly 27% were seen once; the top ten hold 25% to 35%. This CDR3 region has 16 residues. Germline values: CDR1 SQVTM, CDR2 ANQGSEA. Trimming took 7 bases from V and 9 from J; bases not matched to a gene: 20. Sequenced: blood. The chain combines TRBV29-1 with TRBJ2-1, with TRBD2 matching 8 bases. This clonotype originated in a woman in her seventies in good health. CDR3 sequence (DNA): TGCAGCGCAGGAGGCGATAGCGGGACGGGGATTGGTGAGCAGTTCTTC. Translated: CSAGGDSGTGIGEQFF.